This paragraph covers one TCR beta chain sequence. The antigen remains unidentified. Germline V gene lookup returns CDR1 MNHEY and CDR2 SMNVEV (reference sequence). The CDR3 length is 14 residues. The V end was cut by 6 bases, the J end by 5 bases, with 16 bases between. This sample is drawn from a study of blood T cells in healthy people across ages. Study details: About one barcoded beta molecule was captured per two T cells (by template switching). Points from the study as a whole: TCR beta diversity per million T cells fell roughly linearly with age. It was not possible, with unsorted PBMCs, to conclusively compare naive and antigen-experienced cells.

Each sample used at least 6 million PBMCs. It was with a sample-barcoded 5' primer and a J-beta primer mix that a second PCR of about 7 to 12 cycles was run. TCRdb re-analysed the 5' RACE reads in MiXCR, keeping a single row per CDR3 protein. The sample yields more than 1.4 million distinct CDR3 sequences, approximately 42% seen once. The chain couples TRBV27 to TRBJ1-2, with D unresolved. Sequenced material: blood. The sequence was obtained from a woman between 18 and 30 years old in good health. CDR3 residues: CASRKHSPMYGYTF. CDR3 nucleotides: TGTGCCAGCAGGAAGCACTCGCCTATGTATGGCTACACCTTC.